Shown below are 27 T cell receptor beta chains from a single sample sequenced in a study of T cells in Graves' hyperthyroidism and ophthalmopathy. What was amplified from RNA transcripts were TCR beta CDR3 regions. In the first-round RT-PCR of the TCR CDR3, the HTBI primer set was used. TCRdb analysed the multiplex PCR reads with MiXCR anew, one entry per CDR3 protein. The sample has approximately 690,000 distinct CDR3 sequences; around 20% are singletons. Sequenced input: blood. Receptors originate from a man younger than 40 with Graves' ophthalmopathy.

The table lists this clonotype with a few counts. This chain joins TRBV15 and TRBJ2-7, with 8 bases aligning to TRBD2. Germline trimming cut 5 bases from V and 2 bases from J; bases unmatched to any gene: 8. The CDR3 runs 15 residues. Germline CDR1 is LNHNV and CDR2 is YYDKDF (reference sequence). DNA of the CDR3: TGTGCCACCAGCGGAAATAGCGGGAAACCCTACGAGCAGTACTTC. This sequence encodes CATSGNSGKPYEQYF.

The V call is TRBV12-3 or TRBV12-4, the J call TRBJ2-7; no firm D call. The CDR3 length is 13 residues. Trimming took 6 bases from V and 2 from J, leaving 11 bases between them. The CDR3 DNA reads as TGTGCCAGCAGAGGATCAGGTACCTACGAGCAGTACTTC. It translates to CASRGSGTYEQYF.

In regard to this clonotype: This could be a read error, since a much larger clone is one nucleotide away. The rearrangement uses TRBV11-2 and TRBJ2-7; no definite D call. The CDR3 is 16 amino acids. CDR1 is SGHAT, CDR2 FQNNGV, per germline. CDR3 region: CASSSQSLSWPHERYF. Written as DNA, the CDR3 is TGTGCCAGCAGCTCCCAAAGCCTTTCCTGGCCCCACGAGCGGTACTTC. Variable domain in full (rest from reference TRBV11-2 and TRBJ2-7): EAGVAQSPRYKIIEKRQSVAFWCNPISGHATLYWYQQILGQGPKLLIQFQNNGVVDDSQLPKDRFSAERLKGVDSTLKIQPAKLEDSAVYLCASSSQSLSWPHERYFGPGTRLTVT.

The V call is TRBV18, the J call TRBJ2-1; 11 bases fit TRBD2. The CDR3 is 18 amino acids. V lost 0 bases and J lost 5; bases outside the gene matches: 9. CDR1 and CDR2 (germline): KGHSH, LQKENI. The CDR3 sequence: CASSPPVTGTSGHNEQFF. The CDR3 coding sequence is TGTGCCAGCTCACCACCCGTGACCGGGACTAGCGGCCACAATGAGCAGTTCTTC. Full variable domain (outside the CDR3, taken from reference TRBV18 and TRBJ2-1): NAGVMQNPRHLVRRRGQEARLRCSPMKGHSHVYWYRQLPEEGLKFMVYLQKENIIDESGMPKERFSAEFPKEGPSILRIQQVVRGDSAAYFCASSPPVTGTSGHNEQFFGPGTRLTVL.

The CDR3 here is CATARDSMNTEAFF. CDR3 DNA sequence: TGTGCCACCGCCCGGGACAGCATGAACACTGAAGCTTTCTTT. The J gene is TRBJ1-1, the V gene TRBV15, with 7 positions matching TRBD1. V lost 8 bases, J lost 0 bases, and 6 bases stayed unmatched. This CDR3 has 14 amino acids. Germline values: CDR1 LNHNV, CDR2 YYDKDF (reference sequence). The full variable domain, completed using reference TRBV15 and TRBJ1-1, is DAMVIQNPRYQVTQFGKPVTLSCSQTLNHNVMYWYQQKSSQAPKLLFHYYDKDFNNEADTPDNFQSRRPNTSFCFLDIRSPGLGDTAMYLCATARDSMNTEAFFGQGTRLTVV.

This clonotype came up a few times. CDR3 protein: CASSLDTTNTGELFF. CDR3 DNA: TGCGCCAGCAGCTTGGACACCACGAACACCGGGGAGCTGTTTTTT. V usage is TRBV5-1 and J usage is TRBJ2-2; D uncertain. The CDR3 runs to 15 residues. Per the germline V gene, CDR1 is SGHRS and CDR2 is YFSETQ. V was shortened by 0 bases and J by 0 bases, with 6 bases between the two germline ends.

This clonotype was observed a few times. The rearrangement uses TRBV27 and TRBJ2-5, with TRBD2 matching 9 bases. V gave up 6 bases and J gave up 4 bases; unmatched junction bases: 9. The CDR3 is 15 amino acids. The germline CDR1 and CDR2 sequences are MNHEY and SMNVEV (reference sequence). Here the CDR3 DNA reads TGTGCCAGCAGGGCCCTGGGTAGCGGGAGAGAGACCCAGTACTTC. It translates to CASRALGSGRETQYF.

The J gene is TRBJ2-7, the V gene TRBV27; D ambiguous. Germline V gene lookup returns CDR1 MNHEY and CDR2 SMNVEV (reference sequence). The CDR3 totals 14 residues. V dropped 5 bases and J dropped 0 bases, with 11 bases sitting between them. CDR3: CASSIKQSSYEQYF. In nucleotides, the CDR3 is TGTGCCAGCAGTATCAAACAAAGCTCCTACGAGCAGTACTTC.

CDR3 coding DNA: TGTGCCAGCATGGCCAGGCAAGTTACCACCTACGAGCAGTACTTC. Encoded protein: CASMARQVTTYEQYF. This chain uses TRBV27 with TRBJ2-7; D ambiguous. The CDR3 runs to 15 residues. Germline assignment: CDR1 MNHEY and CDR2 SMNVEV (reference sequence). The V and J ends lost 7 bases and 2 bases respectively, with 18 bases between them.

This clonotype was found many times. The chain has TRBV11-2 and TRBJ2-2; possibly TRBD2 for D (5 bases). CDR3 length equals 14 residues. CDR1 is SGHAT, CDR2 FQNNGV, per germline. Trimming took off 3 bases at V and 3 bases at J, with 8 bases between the two ends. The CDR3 coding sequence is TGTGCCAGCAGCTTTGGAGCGGACACCGGGGAGCTGTTTTTT. Translation gives CASSFGADTGELFF. The entire variable domain, with the rest obtained from reference TRBV11-2 and TRBJ2-2, is as follows: EAGVAQSPRYKIIEKRQSVAFWCNPISGHATLYWYQQILGQGPKLLIQFQNNGVVDDSQLPKDRFSAERLKGVDSTLKIQPAKLEDSAVYLCASSFGADTGELFFGEGSRLTVL.

The V and J genes are TRBV28 and TRBJ2-7; D is possibly TRBD2 (6 bases). The CDR3 has 15 amino acids. The germline CDR1 and CDR2 sequences are MDHEN and SYDVKM. V was cut by 7 bases and J by 1 base, with 17 bases left in between. The CDR3 sequence: CASTAPLEGSYEQYF. Written as DNA, the CDR3 is TGTGCCAGCACCGCCCCTCTGGAGGGATCCTACGAGCAGTACTTC. Supplemented by reference TRBV28 and TRBJ2-7, the full variable domain reads DVKVTQSSRYLVKRTGEKVFLECVQDMDHENMFWYRQDPGLGLRLIYFSYDVKMKEKGDIPEGYSVSREKKERFSLILESASTNQTSMYLCASTAPLEGSYEQYFGPGTRLTVT.

This clonotype was counted between two and nine times. This chain joins TRBV3-1 and TRBJ1-4; D is undetermined. CDR1 is LGHDT and CDR2 is YNNKEL in the germline V gene (reference sequence). This CDR3 is 13 amino acids long. V shed 7 bases and J shed 8 bases, with 14 bases lying between them. CDR3 protein: CASTPGSGEKLFF. CDR3 in DNA: TGTGCCAGCACCCCGGGCTCCGGCGAAAAACTGTTTTTT.

This clonotype was counted many times. The CDR3 nucleotides are TGCGCCAGCAGCTTGTTGCGGGAGCAATACAATGAGCAGTTCTTC. Translation gives CASSLLREQYNEQFF. The chain uses TRBV5-1 and TRBJ2-1; 7 nucleotides match TRBD2. The length of the CDR3 is 15 residues. The germline V gene has CDR1 SGHRS and CDR2 YFSETQ. Trimming removed 1 base from V and 4 bases from J; junction bases left unmatched: 5.

The chain carries TRBV6-5 and TRBJ1-6; D unclear. Germline loops: CDR1 MNHEY, CDR2 SVGAGI. V was shortened by 0 bases and J by 10 bases, with 4 bases between the two germline ends. The CDR3 contains 12 residues. As DNA, the CDR3 is TGTGCCAGCAGTTACTCCCGGTCACCCCTCCACTTT. It is translated as CASSYSRSPLHF.

This clonotype was recorded many times. The V call is TRBV2, the J call TRBJ2-4, with D unclear. The CDR3 runs 13 residues. Trimming shortened V by 2 bases and J by 8 bases, and 10 bases separated the two germline ends. Germline V gene data show CDR1 as SNHLY and CDR2 as FYNNEI. CDR3 loop: CASSEFFRDIQYF. The CDR3 coding sequence is TGTGCCAGCAGTGAATTTTTCCGGGACATTCAGTACTTC.

This clonotype was detected only a few times. The V call is TRBV11-2, the J call TRBJ2-6; 8 bases map to TRBD1. In germline, CDR1 is SGHAT, CDR2 FQNNGV. The CDR3 runs to 16 residues. Germline trimming cut 3 bases from V and 3 bases from J; bases unmatched to any gene: 4. In DNA form, the CDR3 reads TGTGCCAGCAGCTTGGACAGGGTCGGTGGGGCCAACGTCCTGACTTTC. Translation: CASSLDRVGGANVLTF.

A few counts support this clonotype. The chain joins TRBV20-1 to TRBJ2-3; TRBD1 aligns across 7 bases. CDR3 size: 16 residues. The germline gives CDR1 DFQATT, CDR2 SNEGSKA (reference sequence). The V and J ends lost 5 bases and 0 bases, in that order; junction bases with no gene match: 11. The CDR3 loop reads CSAWEKQGWSTDTQYF. In DNA form, the CDR3 reads TGCAGTGCTTGGGAGAAACAGGGGTGGAGCACAGATACGCAGTATTTT.

The chain recombines TRBV20-1 with TRBJ2-1, with D maybe TRBD2 (5 bases). The CDR3 is 15 amino acids. With 3 bases removed from V and 9 bases from J, the gap between germline ends came to 21 bases. Germline CDR1 is DFQATT and CDR2 is SNEGSKA (reference sequence). The CDR3 coding sequence is TGCAGTGCTAGTGAGAGGATAGGACTGGCAGCTGAGCAGTTCTTC. It yields the protein CSASERIGLAAEQFF.

The sample holds a few counts of this clonotype. The chain carries TRBV7-9 and TRBJ2-2; 7 bases agree with TRBD1. The V gene's germline CDR1 is SEHNR and CDR2 FQNEAQ (reference sequence). V shed 0 bases, J shed 3 bases, and the junction held 7 bases outside the gene matches. This CDR3 has 17 amino acids. For the CDR3, the DNA is TGTGCCAGCAGCTTAGCGGTTTGGGACAGAGACACCGGGGAGCTGTTTTTT. Amino acids: CASSLAVWDRDTGELFF.

In this sample, this clonotype turned up many times. The genes are TRBV5-1 and TRBJ2-1; D ambiguous. Germline assignment: CDR1 SGHRS and CDR2 YFSETQ. CDR3 size: 13 residues. V was shortened by 1 base and J by 5 bases, with 7 bases between the two germline ends. CDR3 DNA sequence: TGCGCCAGCAGCTTGAATGATAACAATGAGCAGTTCTTC. Translated: CASSLNDNNEQFF. The whole variable domain, filled in from reference TRBV5-1 and TRBJ2-1, reads KAGVTQTPRYLIKTRGQQVTLSCSPISGHRSVSWYQQTPGQGLQFLFEYFSETQRNKGNFPGRFSGRQFSNSRSEMNVSTLELGDSALYLCASSLNDNNEQFFGPGTRLTVL.

The chain employs TRBV27 and TRBJ2-7, with D perhaps TRBD1 (6 bases). CDR1 and CDR2 (germline): MNHEY, SMNVEV (reference sequence). Trimming took 5 bases from V and 4 from J, leaving 18 bases between them. The CDR3 extends over 15 amino acids. This chain's CDR3 is CASSPASPTGYEQYF. For the CDR3, the DNA is TGTGCCAGCAGTCCCGCATCCCCGACAGGTTACGAGCAGTACTTC.

With respect to this clonotype: This may be a read error, as it is one base from a much larger clone. This chain joins TRBV7-8 and TRBJ2-1, with 12 positions matching TRBD2. The germline V gene has CDR1 SGHVS and CDR2 FQNEAQ. CDR3 size: 18 residues. V dropped 2 bases and J dropped 12; count of bases not matched to a gene: 17. CDR3 sequence: CASSLSALAGGPSPGQFF. The CDR3 region has the DNA TGTGCCAGCAGCTTATCCGCCCTAGCGGGAGGGCCCTCGCCTGGGCAGTTCTTC.

This clonotype was counted ten times or more. The V gene is TRBV3-1, the J gene TRBJ2-5, with D hard to call. Trimming removed 1 base from V and 4 bases from J, with 13 bases in between. The CDR3 sequence is 15 residues long. Germline assignment: CDR1 LGHDT and CDR2 YNNKEL (reference sequence). The CDR3 DNA reads as TGTGCCAGCAGCCAAGCGGGTGGCTTACGAGAGACCCAGTACTTC. The encoded protein is CASSQAGGLRETQYF.

This clonotype showed up just a few times. This CDR3 reads CASSIDWPLVGTGSRDQPQHF. The CDR3 DNA reads TGTGCCAGTAGTATAGATTGGCCCCTCGTCGGAACAGGGTCCAGGGATCAGCCCCAGCATTTT. The J gene is TRBJ1-5, the V gene TRBV19; possible D gene TRBD1, 6 bases. From germline, CDR1 is LNHDA and CDR2 SQIVND (reference sequence). The CDR3 totals 21 residues. The V gene lost 0 bases and the J gene lost 5 bases, with 29 bases spanning the gap.

The chain combines TRBV29-1 with TRBJ2-1, with 8 bases matching TRBD2. After removal of 6 bases from V and 2 bases from J, the junction contained 12 bases not matched to a gene. Germline CDR1 SQVTM, CDR2 ANQGSEA. The CDR3 extends over 16 amino acids. For the CDR3, the DNA is TGCAGCGTCTCGTATACAGGACTAGCCGCCTACAATGAGCAGTTCTTC. Its protein product is CSVSYTGLAAYNEQFF.

This clonotype was counted a few times. This chain connects TRBV10-3 to TRBJ2-6, with TRBD1 matching over 7 bases. The CDR3 contains 14 residues. V lost 8 bases to trimming and J lost 2 bases; unmatched junction nucleotides: 3. The germline V gene has CDR1 ENHRY and CDR2 SYGVKD. The CDR3 loop reads CAIGTVTGANVLTF. CDR3 DNA sequence: TGTGCCATCGGGACAGTTACTGGGGCCAACGTCCTGACTTTC.

The chain recombines TRBV6-1 with TRBJ2-7; D tentatively reads TRBD1 or TRBD2 (6 bases each). The germline V gene has CDR1 MNHNS and CDR2 SASEGT. CDR3 length: 13 residues. The ends were cut back, 8 bases at V and 1 base at J, with 12 bases in the middle. The CDR3 sequence: CASRGGISYEQYF. Written as DNA, the CDR3 is TGTGCCAGCCGAGGGGGGATTTCCTACGAGCAGTACTTC.